The clone carrying this T cell receptor beta chain was counted once. These data are taken from a study of T cell changes during pregnancy in multiple sclerosis. The CDR3 loop spans 13 amino acids. CDR1 and CDR2 from the germline V gene are SGDLS and YYNGEE. Trimming stripped 4 bases from V and 6 bases from J, with 14 bases between. Some clones are missing from TCRdb's copy, which holds only in-frame ones; the method was immunoSEQ multiplex PCR. Altogether tens of thousands of clones are present, 80% to 90% being singletons, with the ten largest covering roughly 0.48%. Sequenced here: CD4+ T cells from peripheral blood mononuclear cells, sampled in the first trimester of pregnancy. The rearrangement uses TRBV9 and TRBJ2-7, with D perhaps matching TRBD2 (5 bases). This receptor was identified in a female donor with multiple sclerosis, enrolled in a pregnancy study. The CDR3 DNA is TGTGCCAGCAGCCCCCGGACTTCCCGCGAGCAGTACTTC. It encodes CASSPRTSREQYF.